This T cell receptor beta chain was sequenced for a study of blood T cell repertoires in COVID-19. The wider study: Sample material is recorded as cDNA or gDNA derived from T cells, B-cell-depleted T cells, or PBMCs.

This clone appeared a single time. Authors' data handling: Reference gene primers were amplified, and this amplification served to estimate nucleated cell counts. Method: immunoSEQ multiplex PCR; TCRdb's copy keeps in-frame clones and lacks some. V and J calls and clone size are copied from that table; D and trimming were computed from the DNA. The table lists roughly 300,000 clones, about four fifths of them singletons. The length of the CDR3 is 16 residues. With V trimmed by 2 bases and J by 2 bases, 6 bases remained unmatched. Germline lookup yields CDR1 SGHTA and CDR2 FQGTGA. The sample comprised peripheral blood. This sequence originates from a woman aged 60-75 years with active or convalescent COVID-19. V usage is TRBV7-3 and J usage is TRBJ2-1, with 7 bases that match TRBD2. The CDR3 reads CASSLGGSGAYNEQFF. CDR3 bases: TGTGCCAGCAGCTTAGGCGGGAGCGGGGCCTACAATGAGCAGTTCTTC.